The sequence of this T cell receptor beta chain was determined in a study of T cell changes during pregnancy in multiple sclerosis. Only in-frame clones appear in the TCRdb table, and some are missing; sequencing was by immunoSEQ multiplex PCR. The table shows tens of thousands of clones, with approximately 93% occurring only once. J gave up 4 bases and V 6 bases, and 9 bases lay outside the gene matches. Germline V lookup: CDR1 SGHRS, CDR2 YFSETQ. This CDR3 is 15 amino acids long. Source: peripheral blood, taken in the second trimester of pregnancy. The chain recombines TRBV5-1 with TRBJ2-1, with 8 bases aligning to TRBD2. This TCR derives from a female donor in good health, enrolled as a control in a pregnancy study. CDR3 residues: CASTRTSGGYNEQFF. In nucleotides, the CDR3 is TGCGCCAGCACCCGCACTAGCGGAGGATACAATGAGCAGTTCTTC.